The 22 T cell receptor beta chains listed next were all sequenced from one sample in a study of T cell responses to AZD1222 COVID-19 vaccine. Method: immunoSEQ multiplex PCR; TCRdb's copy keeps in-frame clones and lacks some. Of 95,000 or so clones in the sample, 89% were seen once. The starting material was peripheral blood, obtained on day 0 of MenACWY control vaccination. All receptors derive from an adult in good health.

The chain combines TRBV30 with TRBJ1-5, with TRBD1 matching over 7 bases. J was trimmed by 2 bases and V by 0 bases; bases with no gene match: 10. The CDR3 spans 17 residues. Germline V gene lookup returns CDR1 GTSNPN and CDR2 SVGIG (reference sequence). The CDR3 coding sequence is TGTGCCTGGAGTGTAAAAGGGGGCTATTACGGCAATCAGCCCCAGCATTTT. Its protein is CAWSVKGGYYGNQPQHF. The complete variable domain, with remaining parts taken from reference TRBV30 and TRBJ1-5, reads SQTIHQWPATLVQPVGSPLSLECTVEGTSNPNLYWYRQAAGRGLQLLFYSVGIGQISSEVPQNLSASRPQDRQFILSSKKLLLSDSGFYLCAWSVKGGYYGNQPQHFGDGTRLSIL.

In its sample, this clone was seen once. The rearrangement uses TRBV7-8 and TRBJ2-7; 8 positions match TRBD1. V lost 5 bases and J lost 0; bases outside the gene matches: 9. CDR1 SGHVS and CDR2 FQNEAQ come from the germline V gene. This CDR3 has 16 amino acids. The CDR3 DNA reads TGTGCCAGCAGCCCACCTACAGGACAGGGCTCCTACGAGCAGTACTTC. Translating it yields CASSPPTGQGSYEQYF.

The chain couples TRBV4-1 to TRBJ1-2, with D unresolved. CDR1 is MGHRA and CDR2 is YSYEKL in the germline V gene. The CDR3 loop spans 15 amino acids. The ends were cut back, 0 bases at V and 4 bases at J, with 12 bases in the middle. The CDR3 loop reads CASSQDGPVGYGYTF. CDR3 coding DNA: TGCGCCAGCAGCCAAGACGGTCCCGTGGGCTATGGCTACACCTTC.

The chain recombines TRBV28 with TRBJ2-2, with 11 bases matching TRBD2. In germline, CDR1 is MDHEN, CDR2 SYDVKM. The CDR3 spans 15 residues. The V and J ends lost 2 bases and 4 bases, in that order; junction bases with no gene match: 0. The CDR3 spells CASSLLAGGTGELFF. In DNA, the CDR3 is TGTGCCAGCAGTTTACTAGCGGGGGGCACCGGGGAGCTGTTTTTT.

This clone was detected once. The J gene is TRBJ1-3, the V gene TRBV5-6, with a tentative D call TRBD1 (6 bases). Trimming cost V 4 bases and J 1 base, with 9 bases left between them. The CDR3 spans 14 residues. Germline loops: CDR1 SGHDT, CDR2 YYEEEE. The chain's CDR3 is CASSRRGSGNTIYF. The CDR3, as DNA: TGTGCCAGCAGCCGAAGGGGGTCTGGAAACACCATATATTTT.

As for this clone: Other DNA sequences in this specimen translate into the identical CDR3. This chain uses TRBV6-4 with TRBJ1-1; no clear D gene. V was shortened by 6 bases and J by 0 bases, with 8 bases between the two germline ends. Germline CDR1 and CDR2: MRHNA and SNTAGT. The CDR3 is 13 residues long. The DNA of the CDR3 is TGTGCCAGCAGCCGCGACTTGAACACTGAAGCTTTCTTT. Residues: CASSRDLNTEAFF.

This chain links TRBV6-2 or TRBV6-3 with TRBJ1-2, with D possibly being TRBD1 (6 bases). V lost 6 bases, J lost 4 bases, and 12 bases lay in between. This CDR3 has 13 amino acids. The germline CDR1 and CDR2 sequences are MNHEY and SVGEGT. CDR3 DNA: TGTGCCAGCAGCTGGGGACAACTCTATGGCTACACCTTC. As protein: CASSWGQLYGYTF.

The CDR3 nucleotides are TGTGCCAGCAGCCCTGGGACAGGGTTCGGCTACACCTTC. Protein: CASSPGTGFGYTF. The rearrangement joins TRBV5-4 to TRBJ1-2; 9 bases agree with TRBD1. Germline lookup yields CDR1 SGHNT and CDR2 YYREEE (reference sequence). With V trimmed by 4 bases and J by 8 bases, 6 bases remained unmatched. The CDR3 length is 13 residues.

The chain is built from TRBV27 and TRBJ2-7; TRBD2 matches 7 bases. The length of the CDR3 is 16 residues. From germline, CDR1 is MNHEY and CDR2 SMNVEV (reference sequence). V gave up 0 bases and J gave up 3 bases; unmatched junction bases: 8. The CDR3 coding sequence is TGTGCCAGCAGTTTATCTGCGGGGACTATTCACTACGAGCAGTACTTC. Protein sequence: CASSLSAGTIHYEQYF.

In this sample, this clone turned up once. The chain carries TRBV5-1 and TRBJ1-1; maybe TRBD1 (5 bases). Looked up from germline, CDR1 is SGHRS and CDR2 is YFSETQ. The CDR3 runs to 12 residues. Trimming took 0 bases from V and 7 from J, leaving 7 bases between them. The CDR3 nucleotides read TGCGCCAGCAGCTTGGGGGACCTTGAAGCTTTCTTT. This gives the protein CASSLGDLEAFF.

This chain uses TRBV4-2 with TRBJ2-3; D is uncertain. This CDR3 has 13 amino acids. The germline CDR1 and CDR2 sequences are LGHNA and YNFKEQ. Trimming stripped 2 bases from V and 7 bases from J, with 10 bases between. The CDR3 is CASSQISLNTQYF. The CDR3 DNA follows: TGTGCCAGCAGCCAAATTAGCCTTAATACGCAGTATTTT.

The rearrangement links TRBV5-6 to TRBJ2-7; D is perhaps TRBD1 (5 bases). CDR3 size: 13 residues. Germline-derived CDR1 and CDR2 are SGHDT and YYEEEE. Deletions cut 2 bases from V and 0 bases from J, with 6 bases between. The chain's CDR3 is CASSFDSSYEQYF. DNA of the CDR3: TGTGCCAGCAGCTTTGACAGCTCCTACGAGCAGTACTTC.

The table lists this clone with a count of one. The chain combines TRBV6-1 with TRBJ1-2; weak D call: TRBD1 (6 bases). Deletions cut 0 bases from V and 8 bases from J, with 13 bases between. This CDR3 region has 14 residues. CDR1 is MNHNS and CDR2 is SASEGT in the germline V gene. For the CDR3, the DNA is TGTGCCAGCAGTGAAGCGGGGGGGCACAGAGGCTACACCTTC. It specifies CASSEAGGHRGYTF.

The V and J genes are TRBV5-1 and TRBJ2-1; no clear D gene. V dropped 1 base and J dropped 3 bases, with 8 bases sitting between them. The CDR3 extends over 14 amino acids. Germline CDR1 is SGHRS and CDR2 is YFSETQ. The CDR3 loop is CASSLSPDYNEQFF. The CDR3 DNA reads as TGCGCCAGCAGCTTGTCACCGGACTACAATGAGCAGTTCTTC.

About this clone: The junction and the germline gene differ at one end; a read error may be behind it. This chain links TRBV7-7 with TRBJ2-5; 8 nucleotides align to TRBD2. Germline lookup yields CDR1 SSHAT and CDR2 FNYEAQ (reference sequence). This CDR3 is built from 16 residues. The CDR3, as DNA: TGTGCTAGCAGCTTAGGCGGCGGGGGGTACCAAGAGACCCAGTACTTC. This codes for CASSLGGGGYQETQYF.

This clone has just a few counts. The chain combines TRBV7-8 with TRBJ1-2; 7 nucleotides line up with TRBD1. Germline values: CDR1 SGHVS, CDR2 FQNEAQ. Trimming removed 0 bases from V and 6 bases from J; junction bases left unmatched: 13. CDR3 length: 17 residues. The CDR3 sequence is CASSLATTYDRDNGYTF. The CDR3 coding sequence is TGTGCCAGCAGCTTAGCCACCACATACGACAGGGATAATGGCTACACCTTC.

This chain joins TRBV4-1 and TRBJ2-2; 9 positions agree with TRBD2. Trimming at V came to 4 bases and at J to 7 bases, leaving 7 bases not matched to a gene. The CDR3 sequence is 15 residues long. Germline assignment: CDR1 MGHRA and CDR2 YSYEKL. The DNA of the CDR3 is TGCGCCAGCAGCCGAGAAGCGGGGGGAATCGGGGAGCTGTTTTTT. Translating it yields CASSREAGGIGELFF.

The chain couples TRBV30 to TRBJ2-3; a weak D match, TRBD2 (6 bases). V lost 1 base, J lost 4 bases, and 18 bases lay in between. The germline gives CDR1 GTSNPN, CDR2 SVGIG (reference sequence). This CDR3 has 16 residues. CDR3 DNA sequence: TGTGCCTGGAGTGAACCGGCGGGGTATAACTCAGATACGCAGTATTTT. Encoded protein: CAWSEPAGYNSDTQYF.

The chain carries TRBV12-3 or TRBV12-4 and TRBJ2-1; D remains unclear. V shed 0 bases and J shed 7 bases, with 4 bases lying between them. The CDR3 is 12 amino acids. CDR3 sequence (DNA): TGTGCCAGCAGTTTAGCAGGAAATGAGCAGTTCTTC. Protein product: CASSLAGNEQFF.

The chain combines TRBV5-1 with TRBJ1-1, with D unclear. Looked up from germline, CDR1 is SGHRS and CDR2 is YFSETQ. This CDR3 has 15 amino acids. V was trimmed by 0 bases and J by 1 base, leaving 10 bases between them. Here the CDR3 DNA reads TGCGCCAGCAGCTTGGGCGGAACAGAGAACACTGAAGCTTTCTTT. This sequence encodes CASSLGGTENTEAFF. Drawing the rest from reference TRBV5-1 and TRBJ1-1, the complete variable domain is KAGVTQTPRYLIKTRGQQVTLSCSPISGHRSVSWYQQTPGQGLQFLFEYFSETQRNKGNFPGRFSGRQFSNSRSEMNVSTLELGDSALYLCASSLGGTENTEAFFGQGTRLTVV.

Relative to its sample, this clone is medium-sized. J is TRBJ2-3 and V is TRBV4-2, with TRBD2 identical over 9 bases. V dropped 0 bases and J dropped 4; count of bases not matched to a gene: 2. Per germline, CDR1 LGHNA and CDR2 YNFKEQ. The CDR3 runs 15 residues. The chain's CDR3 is CASSQERGGPDTQYF. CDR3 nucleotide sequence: TGTGCCAGCAGCCAAGAGCGGGGGGGCCCAGATACGCAGTATTTT.

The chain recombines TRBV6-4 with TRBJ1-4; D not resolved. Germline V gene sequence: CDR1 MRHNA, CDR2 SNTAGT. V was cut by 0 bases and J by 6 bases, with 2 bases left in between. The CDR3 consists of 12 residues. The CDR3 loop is CASSDSHEKLFF. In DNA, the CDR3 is TGTGCCAGCAGTGACTCACATGAAAAACTGTTTTTT.